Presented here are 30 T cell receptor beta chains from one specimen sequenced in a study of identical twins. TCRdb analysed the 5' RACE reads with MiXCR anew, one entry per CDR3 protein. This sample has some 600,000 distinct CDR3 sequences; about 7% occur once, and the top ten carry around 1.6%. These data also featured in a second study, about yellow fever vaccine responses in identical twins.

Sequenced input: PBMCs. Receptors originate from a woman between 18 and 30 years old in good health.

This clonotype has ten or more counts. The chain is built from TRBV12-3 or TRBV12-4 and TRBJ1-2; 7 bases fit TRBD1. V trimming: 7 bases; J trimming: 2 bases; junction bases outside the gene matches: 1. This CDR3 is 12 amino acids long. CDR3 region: CASKGQNYGYTF. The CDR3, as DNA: TGTGCCAGCAAGGGACAGAACTATGGCTACACCTTC.

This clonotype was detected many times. In DNA, the CDR3 is TGTGCCAGCAGCTTCTCCGGGGCCATCGATGAGCAGTTCTTC. Protein product: CASSFSGAIDEQFF. The chain employs TRBV7-9 and TRBJ2-1; the D call may be TRBD1 or TRBD2 (5 bases each). This CDR3 comprises 14 residues. Germline V gene data show CDR1 as SEHNR and CDR2 as FQNEAQ (reference sequence). Trimming removed 3 bases at V and 8 bases at J, with 14 bases between.

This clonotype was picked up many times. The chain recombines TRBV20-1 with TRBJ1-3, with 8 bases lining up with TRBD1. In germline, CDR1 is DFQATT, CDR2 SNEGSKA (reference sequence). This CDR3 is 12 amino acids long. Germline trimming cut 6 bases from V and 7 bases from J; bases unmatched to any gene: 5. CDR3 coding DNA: TGCAGTGCCATGGACAGGGTGAACACCATATATTTT. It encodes CSAMDRVNTIYF.

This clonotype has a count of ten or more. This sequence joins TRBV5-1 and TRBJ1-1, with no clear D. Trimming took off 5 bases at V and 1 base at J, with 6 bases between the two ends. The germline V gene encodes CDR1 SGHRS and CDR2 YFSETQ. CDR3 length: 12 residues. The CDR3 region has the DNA TGCGCCAGCAGGCAGGCGAACACTGAAGCTTTCTTT. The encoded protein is CASRQANTEAFF.

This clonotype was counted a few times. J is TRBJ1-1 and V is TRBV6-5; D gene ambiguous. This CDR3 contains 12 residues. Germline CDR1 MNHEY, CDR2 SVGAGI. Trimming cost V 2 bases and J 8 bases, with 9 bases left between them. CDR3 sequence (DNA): TGTGCCAGCAGTTACCCCACGGGCGAAGCTTTCTTT. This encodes CASSYPTGEAFF.

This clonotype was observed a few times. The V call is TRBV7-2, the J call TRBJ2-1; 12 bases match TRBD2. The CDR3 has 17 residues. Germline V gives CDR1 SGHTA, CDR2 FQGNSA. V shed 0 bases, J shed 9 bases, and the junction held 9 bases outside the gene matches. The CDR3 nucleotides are TGTGCCAGCAGCTTAGCACCGCCTAGCGGGGGGGCTAGTGAGCAGTTCTTC. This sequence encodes CASSLAPPSGGASEQFF.

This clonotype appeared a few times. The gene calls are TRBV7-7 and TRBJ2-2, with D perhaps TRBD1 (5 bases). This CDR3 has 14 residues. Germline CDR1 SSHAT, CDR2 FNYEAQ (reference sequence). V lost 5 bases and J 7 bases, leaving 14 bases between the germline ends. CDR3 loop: CASSQGVIVGELFF. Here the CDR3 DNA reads TGTGCCAGCAGCCAAGGGGTTATCGTCGGGGAGCTGTTTTTT. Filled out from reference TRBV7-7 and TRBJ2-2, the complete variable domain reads GAGVSQSPRYKVTKRGQDVTLRCDPISSHATLYWYQQALGQGPEFLTYFNYEAQPDKSGLPSDRFSAERPEGSISTLTIQRTEQRDSAMYRCASSQGVIVGELFFGEGSRLTVL.

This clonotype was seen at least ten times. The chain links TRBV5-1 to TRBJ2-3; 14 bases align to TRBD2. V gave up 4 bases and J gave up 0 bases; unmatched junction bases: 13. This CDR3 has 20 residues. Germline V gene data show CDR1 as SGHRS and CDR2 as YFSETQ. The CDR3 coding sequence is TGCGCCAGCAGCCTAGGACTAGCGGGGGGCATGCTCGCTAGCACAGATACGCAGTATTTT. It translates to CASSLGLAGGMLASTDTQYF.

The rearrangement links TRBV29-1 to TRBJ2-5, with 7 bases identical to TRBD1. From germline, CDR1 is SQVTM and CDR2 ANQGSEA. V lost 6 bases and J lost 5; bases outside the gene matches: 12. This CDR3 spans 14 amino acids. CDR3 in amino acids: CSVPTPGQRETQYF. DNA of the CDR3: TGCAGCGTACCAACCCCGGGACAGAGGGAGACCCAGTACTTC.

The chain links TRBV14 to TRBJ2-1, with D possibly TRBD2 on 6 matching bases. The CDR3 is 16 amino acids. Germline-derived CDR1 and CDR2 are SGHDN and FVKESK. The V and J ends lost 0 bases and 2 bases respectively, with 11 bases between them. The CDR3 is CASSQEERATYNEQFF. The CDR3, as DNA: TGTGCCAGCAGCCAAGAAGAGCGGGCAACCTACAATGAGCAGTTCTTC.

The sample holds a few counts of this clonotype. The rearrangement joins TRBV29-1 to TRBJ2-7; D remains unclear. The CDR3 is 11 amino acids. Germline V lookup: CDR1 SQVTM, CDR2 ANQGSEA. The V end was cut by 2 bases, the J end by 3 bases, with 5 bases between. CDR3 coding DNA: TGCAGCGTTGAAACTGGCTACGAGCAGTACTTC. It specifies CSVETGYEQYF.

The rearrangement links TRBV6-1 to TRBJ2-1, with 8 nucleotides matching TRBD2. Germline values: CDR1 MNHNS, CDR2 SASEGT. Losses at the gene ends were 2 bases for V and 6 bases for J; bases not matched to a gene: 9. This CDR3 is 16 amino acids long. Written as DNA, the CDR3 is TGTGCCAGCAGTGAAAATAGACTAGCGACACTCAATGAGCAGTTCTTC. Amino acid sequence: CASSENRLATLNEQFF.

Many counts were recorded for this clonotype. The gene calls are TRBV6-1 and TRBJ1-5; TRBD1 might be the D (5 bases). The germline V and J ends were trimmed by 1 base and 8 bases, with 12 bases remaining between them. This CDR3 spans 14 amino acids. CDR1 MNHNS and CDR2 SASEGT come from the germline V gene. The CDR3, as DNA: TGTGCCAGCAGTGAAGGTGCAGGGCACAAGCCCCAGCATTTT. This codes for CASSEGAGHKPQHF.

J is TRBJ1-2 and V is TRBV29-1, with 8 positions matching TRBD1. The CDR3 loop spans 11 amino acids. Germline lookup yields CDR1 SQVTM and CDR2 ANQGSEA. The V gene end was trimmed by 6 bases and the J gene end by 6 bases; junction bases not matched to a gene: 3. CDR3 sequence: CSVETGDGYTF. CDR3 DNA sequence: TGCAGCGTCGAGACAGGGGATGGCTACACCTTC.

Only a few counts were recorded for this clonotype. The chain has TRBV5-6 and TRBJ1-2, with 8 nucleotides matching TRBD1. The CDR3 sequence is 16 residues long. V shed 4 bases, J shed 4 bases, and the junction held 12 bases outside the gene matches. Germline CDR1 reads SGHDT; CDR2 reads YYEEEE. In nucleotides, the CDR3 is TGTGCCAGCAGCCTCCGGGACAGGCTCATTTCCTATGGCTACACCTTC. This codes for CASSLRDRLISYGYTF.

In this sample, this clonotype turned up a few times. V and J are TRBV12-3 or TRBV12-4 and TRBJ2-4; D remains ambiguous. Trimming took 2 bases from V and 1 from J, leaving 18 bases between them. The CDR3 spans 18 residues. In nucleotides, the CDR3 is TGTGCCAGCAGTTTAAGGATCAGCGCGGCCCTCGCCAAAAACATTCAGTACTTC. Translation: CASSLRISAALAKNIQYF.

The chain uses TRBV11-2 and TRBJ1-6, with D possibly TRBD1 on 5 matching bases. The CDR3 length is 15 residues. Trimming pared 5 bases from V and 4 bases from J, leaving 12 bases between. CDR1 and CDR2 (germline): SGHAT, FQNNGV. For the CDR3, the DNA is TGTGCCAGCAGCGCGGGGCACAGATATAATTCACCCCTCCACTTT. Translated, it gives CASSAGHRYNSPLHF.

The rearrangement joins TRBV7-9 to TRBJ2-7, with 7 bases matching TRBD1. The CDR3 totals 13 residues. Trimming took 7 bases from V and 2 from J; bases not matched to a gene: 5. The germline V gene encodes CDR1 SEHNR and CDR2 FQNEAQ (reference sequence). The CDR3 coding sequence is TGTGCCAGCACCAGGGACAGCCCCTACGAGCAGTACTTC. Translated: CASTRDSPYEQYF.

The CDR3 nucleotides are TGTGCCAGCAGTCCGCGTTTCAATCAGCCCCAGCATTTT. Its translation: CASSPRFNQPQHF. The J gene is TRBJ1-5, the V gene TRBV27; D is ambiguous. This CDR3 is 13 amino acids long. V lost 5 bases and J 3 bases, leaving 8 bases between the germline ends. The germline V gene encodes CDR1 MNHEY and CDR2 SMNVEV (reference sequence).

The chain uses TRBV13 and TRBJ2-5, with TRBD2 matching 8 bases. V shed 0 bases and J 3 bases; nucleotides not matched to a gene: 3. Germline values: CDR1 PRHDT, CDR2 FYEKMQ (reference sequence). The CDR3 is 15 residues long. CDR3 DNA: TGTGCCAGCAGCTTAGGGCGGGAGGCAGAAGAGACCCAGTACTTC. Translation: CASSLGREAEETQYF.

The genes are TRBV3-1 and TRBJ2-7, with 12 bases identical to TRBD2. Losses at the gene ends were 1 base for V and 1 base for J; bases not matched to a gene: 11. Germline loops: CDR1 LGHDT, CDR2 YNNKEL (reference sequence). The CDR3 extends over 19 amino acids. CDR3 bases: TGTGCCAGCAGCCAAGTTCTTCAGACTAGCGGGAGACGATCCTACGAGCAGTACTTC. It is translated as CASSQVLQTSGRRSYEQYF.

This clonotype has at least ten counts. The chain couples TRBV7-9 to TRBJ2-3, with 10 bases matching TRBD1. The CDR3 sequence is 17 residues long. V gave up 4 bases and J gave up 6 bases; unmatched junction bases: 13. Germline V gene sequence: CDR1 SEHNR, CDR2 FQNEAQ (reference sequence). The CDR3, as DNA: TGTGCCAGCAGCTCACCCCGGACAGGGGGGTTAGTGGATACGCAGTATTTT. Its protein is CASSSPRTGGLVDTQYF.

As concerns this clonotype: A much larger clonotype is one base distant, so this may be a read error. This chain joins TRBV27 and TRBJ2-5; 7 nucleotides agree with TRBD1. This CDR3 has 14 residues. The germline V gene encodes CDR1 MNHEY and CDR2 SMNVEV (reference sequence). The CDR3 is CASSFRHDRETQCF. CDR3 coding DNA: TGTGCCAGCAGTTTCCGACACGACAGGGAGACCCAGTGCTTC.

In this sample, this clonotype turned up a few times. DNA of the CDR3: TGTGCCATCAGTGAGCCTAACAGGGGCACTGAAGCTTTCTTT. Protein: CAISEPNRGTEAFF. The rearrangement uses TRBV10-3 and TRBJ1-1, with 7 bases lining up with TRBD1. Germline trimming cut 2 bases from V and 4 bases from J; bases unmatched to any gene: 4. The CDR3 has 14 residues. Germline V gene data show CDR1 as ENHRY and CDR2 as SYGVKD.

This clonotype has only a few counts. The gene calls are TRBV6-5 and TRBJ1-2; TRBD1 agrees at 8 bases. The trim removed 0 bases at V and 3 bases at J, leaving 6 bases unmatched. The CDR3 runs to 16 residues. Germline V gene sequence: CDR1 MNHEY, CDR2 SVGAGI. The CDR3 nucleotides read TGTGCCAGCAGTTACTCGACAGGGGAATTTGACTATGGCTACACCTTC. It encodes CASSYSTGEFDYGYTF.

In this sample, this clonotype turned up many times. The CDR3 here is CASSHQTDQPQHF. For the CDR3, the DNA is TGTGCCAGCAGCCATCAGACGGATCAGCCCCAGCATTTT. The chain links TRBV3-1 to TRBJ1-5; no clear D. Germline CDR1 and CDR2: LGHDT and YNNKEL (reference sequence). The CDR3 is 13 residues long. The V end was cut by 3 bases, the J end by 5 bases, with 8 bases between.

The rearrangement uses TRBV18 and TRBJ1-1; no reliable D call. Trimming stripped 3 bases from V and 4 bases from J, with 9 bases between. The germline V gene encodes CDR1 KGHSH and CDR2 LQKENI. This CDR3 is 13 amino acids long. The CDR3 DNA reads TGTGCCAGCTCACCCGCAGGAATCACTGAAGCTTTCTTT. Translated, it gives CASSPAGITEAFF.

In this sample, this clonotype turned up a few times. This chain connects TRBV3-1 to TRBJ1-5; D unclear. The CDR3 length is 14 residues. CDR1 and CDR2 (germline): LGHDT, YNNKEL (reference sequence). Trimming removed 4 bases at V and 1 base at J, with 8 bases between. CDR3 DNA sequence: TGTGCCAGCAGCCCTCTCCGGAGCAATCAGCCCCAGCATTTT. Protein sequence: CASSPLRSNQPQHF.

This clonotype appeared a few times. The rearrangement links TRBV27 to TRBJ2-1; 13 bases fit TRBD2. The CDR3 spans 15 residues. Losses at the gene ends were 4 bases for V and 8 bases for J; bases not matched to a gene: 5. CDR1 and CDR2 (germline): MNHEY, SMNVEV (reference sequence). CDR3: CASSYGLAGEYEQFF. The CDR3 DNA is TGTGCCAGCAGTTATGGACTAGCGGGGGAATATGAGCAGTTCTTC.

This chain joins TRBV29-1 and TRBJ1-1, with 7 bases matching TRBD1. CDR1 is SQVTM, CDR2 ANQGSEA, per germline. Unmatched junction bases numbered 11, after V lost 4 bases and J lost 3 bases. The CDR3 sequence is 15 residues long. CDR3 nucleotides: TGCAGCGTTGCTGGGCAGGGGGGGTCGGACACTGAAGCTTTCTTT. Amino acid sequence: CSVAGQGGSDTEAFF.